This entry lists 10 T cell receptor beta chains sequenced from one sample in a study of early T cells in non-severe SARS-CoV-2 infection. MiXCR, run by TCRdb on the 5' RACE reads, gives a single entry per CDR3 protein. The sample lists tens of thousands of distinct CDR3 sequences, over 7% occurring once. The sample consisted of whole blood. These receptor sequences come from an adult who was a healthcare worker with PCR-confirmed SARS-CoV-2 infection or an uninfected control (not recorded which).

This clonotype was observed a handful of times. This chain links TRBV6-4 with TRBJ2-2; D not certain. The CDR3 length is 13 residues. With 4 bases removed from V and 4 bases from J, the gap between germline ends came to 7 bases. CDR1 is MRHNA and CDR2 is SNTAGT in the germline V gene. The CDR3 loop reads CASSATLTGELFF. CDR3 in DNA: TGTGCCAGCAGTGCAACGCTCACCGGGGAGCTGTTTTTT.

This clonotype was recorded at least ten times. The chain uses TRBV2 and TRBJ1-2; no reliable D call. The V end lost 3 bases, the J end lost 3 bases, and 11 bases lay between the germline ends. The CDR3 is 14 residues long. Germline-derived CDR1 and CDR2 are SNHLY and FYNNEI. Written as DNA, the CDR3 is TGTGCCAGCAGTGACCCAAAAGAGGACTATGGCTACACCTTC. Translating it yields CASSDPKEDYGYTF.

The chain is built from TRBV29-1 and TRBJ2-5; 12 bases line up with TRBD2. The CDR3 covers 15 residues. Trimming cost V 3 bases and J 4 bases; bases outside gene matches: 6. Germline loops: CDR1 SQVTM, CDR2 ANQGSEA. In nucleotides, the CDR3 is TGCAGCGTTGATCGGGCGACTAGCGGGGGAGAGACCCAGTACTTC. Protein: CSVDRATSGGETQYF.

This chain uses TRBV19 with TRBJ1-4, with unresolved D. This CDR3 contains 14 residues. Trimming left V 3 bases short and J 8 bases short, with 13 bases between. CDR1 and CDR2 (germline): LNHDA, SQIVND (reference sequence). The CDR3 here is CASSMQAGGEKLFF. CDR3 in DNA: TGTGCCAGTAGTATGCAGGCCGGAGGGGAAAAACTGTTTTTT.

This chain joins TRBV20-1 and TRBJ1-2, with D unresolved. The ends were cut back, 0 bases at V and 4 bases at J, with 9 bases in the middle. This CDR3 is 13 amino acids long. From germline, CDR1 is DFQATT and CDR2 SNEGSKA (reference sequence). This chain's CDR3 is CSARDGVIYGYTF. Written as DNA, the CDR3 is TGCAGTGCTAGAGATGGCGTAATCTATGGCTACACCTTC.

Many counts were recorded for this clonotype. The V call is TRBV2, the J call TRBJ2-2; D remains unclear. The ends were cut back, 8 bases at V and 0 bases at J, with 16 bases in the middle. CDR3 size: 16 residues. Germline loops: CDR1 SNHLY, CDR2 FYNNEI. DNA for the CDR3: TGTGCCAGCTACTACGGACGGAGCGCGAACACCGGGGAGCTGTTTTTT. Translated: CASYYGRSANTGELFF.

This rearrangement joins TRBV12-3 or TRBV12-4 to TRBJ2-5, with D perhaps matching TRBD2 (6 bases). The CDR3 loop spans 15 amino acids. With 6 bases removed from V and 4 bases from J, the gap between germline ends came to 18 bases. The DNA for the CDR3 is TGTGCCAGCAGCCGCGCCGGAGGGGTGGGAGAGACCCAGTACTTC. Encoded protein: CASSRAGGVGETQYF.

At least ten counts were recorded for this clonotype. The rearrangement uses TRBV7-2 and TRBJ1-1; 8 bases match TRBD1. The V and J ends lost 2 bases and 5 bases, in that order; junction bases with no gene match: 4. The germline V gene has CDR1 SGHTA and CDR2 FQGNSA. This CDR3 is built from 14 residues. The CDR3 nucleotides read TGTGCCAGCAGCTTAACAGGGGGAAGGACTGAAGCTTTCTTT. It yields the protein CASSLTGGRTEAFF.

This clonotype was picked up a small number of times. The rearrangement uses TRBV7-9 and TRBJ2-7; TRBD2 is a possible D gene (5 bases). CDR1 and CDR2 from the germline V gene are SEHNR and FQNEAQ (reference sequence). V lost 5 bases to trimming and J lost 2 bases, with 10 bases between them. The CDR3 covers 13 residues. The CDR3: CASSPDFPYEQYF. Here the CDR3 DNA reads TGTGCCAGCAGCCCGGACTTCCCCTACGAGCAGTACTTC.

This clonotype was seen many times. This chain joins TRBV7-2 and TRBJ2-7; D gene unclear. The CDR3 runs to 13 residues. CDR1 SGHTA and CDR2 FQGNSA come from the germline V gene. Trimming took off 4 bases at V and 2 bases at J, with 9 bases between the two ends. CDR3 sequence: CASSWAGPYEQYF. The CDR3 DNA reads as TGTGCCAGCAGCTGGGCAGGACCCTACGAGCAGTACTTC.